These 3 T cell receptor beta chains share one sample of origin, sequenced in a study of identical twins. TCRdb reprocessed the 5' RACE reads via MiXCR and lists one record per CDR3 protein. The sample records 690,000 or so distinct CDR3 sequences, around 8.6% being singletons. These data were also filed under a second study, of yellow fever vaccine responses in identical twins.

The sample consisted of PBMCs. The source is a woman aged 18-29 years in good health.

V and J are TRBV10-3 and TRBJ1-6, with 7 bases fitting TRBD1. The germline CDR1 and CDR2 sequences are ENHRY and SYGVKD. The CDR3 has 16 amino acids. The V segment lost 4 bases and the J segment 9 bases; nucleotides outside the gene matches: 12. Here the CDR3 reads CAISGEKTGKVSPLHF. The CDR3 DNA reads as TGTGCCATCAGTGGGGAAAAGACAGGGAAGGTTTCACCCCTCCACTTT.

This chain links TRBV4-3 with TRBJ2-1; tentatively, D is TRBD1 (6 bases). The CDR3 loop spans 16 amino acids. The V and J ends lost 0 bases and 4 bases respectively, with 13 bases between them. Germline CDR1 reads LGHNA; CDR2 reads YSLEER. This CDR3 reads CASSQDSGVAYNEQFF. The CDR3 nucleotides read TGCGCCAGCAGCCAAGATTCAGGGGTCGCGTACAATGAGCAGTTCTTC.

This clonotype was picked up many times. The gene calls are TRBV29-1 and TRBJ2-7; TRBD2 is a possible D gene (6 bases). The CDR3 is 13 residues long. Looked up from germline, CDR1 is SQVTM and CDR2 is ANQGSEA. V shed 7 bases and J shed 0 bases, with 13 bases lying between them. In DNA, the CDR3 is TGCAGCGGATCCGGGGGAGACTCCTACGAGCAGTACTTC. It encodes CSGSGGDSYEQYF.